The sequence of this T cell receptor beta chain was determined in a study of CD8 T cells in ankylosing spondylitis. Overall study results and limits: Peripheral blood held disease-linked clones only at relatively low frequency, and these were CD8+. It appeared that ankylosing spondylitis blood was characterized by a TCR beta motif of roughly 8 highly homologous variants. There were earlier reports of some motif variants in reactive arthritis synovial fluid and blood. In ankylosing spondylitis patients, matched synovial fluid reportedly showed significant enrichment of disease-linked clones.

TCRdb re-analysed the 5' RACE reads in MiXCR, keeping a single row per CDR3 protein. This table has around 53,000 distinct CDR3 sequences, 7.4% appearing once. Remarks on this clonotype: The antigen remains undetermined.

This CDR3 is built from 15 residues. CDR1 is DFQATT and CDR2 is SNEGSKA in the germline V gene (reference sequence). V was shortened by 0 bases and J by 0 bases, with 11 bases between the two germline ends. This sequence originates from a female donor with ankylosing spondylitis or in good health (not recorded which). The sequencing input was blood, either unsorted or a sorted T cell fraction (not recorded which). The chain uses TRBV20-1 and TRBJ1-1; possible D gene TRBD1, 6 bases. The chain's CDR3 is CSARDQGQMNTEAFF. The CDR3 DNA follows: TGCAGTGCTAGAGATCAAGGACAGATGAACACTGAAGCTTTCTTT.